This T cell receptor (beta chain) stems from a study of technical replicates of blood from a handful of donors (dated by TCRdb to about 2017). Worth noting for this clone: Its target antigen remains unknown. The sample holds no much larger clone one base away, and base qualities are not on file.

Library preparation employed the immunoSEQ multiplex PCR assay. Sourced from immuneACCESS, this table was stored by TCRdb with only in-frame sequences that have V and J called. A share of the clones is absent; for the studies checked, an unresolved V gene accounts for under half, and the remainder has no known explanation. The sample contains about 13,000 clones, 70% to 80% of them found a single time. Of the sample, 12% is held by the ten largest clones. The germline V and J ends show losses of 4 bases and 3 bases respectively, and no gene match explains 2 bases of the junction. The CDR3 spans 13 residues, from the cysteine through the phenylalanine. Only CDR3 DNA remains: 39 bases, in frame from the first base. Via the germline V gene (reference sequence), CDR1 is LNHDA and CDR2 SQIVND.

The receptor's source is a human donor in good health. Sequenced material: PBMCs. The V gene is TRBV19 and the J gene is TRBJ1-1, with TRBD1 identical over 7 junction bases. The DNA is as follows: TGTGCCAGTAGTAGGGACAGATACACTGAAGCTTTCTTT. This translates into CASSRDRYTEAFF.